This TCR beta chain came from a study of blood T cell repertoires in COVID-19. Overall study: The samples span acute and convalescent COVID-19 from the United States, Italy and Spain. Nucleic acid was either cDNA or gDNA, and it came from T cells, B-cell-depleted T cells, or PBMCs.

In the source study's methods: Amplifying reference gene primers gave estimates of nucleated cell counts. Sequenced by immunoSEQ multiplex PCR; TCRdb stores in-frame clones only, minus some. The V and J calls and clone size come from that table; D and trimming were worked out from the DNA. This sample carries under 200,000 clones, nearly 90% of them seen once, and the ten largest clones take around a fifth. Deletions cut 2 bases from V and 4 bases from J, with 17 bases between. The CDR3 has 16 residues. CDR1 is MGHDK and CDR2 is SYGVNS in the germline V gene. The sequence came from a man in his 60s with active or convalescent COVID-19. This chain connects TRBV25-1 to TRBJ1-1, with D tentatively TRBD1 (5 bases). Sequencing used peripheral blood. CDR3 protein: CASSEPTRGGFTEAFF. In DNA form, the CDR3 reads TGTGCCAGCAGTGAACCGACGCGGGGGGGGTTCACTGAAGCTTTCTTT. Filled out from reference TRBV25-1 and TRBJ1-1, the complete variable domain reads EADIYQTPRYLVIGTGKKITLECSQTMGHDKMYWYQQDPGMELHLIHYSYGVNSTEKGDLSSESTVSRIRTEHFPLTLESARPSHTSQYLCASSEPTRGGFTEAFFGQGTRLTVV.